The rows below give T cell receptor beta chains drawn from one sample of a study of shared clonotypes between healthy human individuals. The table came from immunoSEQ multiplex PCR; TCRdb's copy has only in-frame clones and leaves some out. Here the sample spans 2 million to 2.5 million clones, over 90% being singletons. The sequencing sample was made of naive CD4+ T cells from PBMCs. These receptors all stem from a man aged 18 to 29 in good health. Some clones in this sample may be carry-over from other donors' samples. Each CDR3 is given with its conserved first and last residue.

j_call v_call cdr3_aa
TRBJ1-1 TRBV15 CATSTRAAEAFF
TRBJ2-7 TRBV27 CASNPVGASSEQYF
TRBJ1-5 TRBV5-5 CASSLEGGLSNQPQHF
TRBJ1-1 TRBV28 CASSSSQRGAFF
TRBJ1-2 TRBV6-5 CASSYRGLGGGYTF
TRBJ1-6 TRBV11-2 CASSENRVSNYNSPLHF
TRBJ2-5 TRBV6-4 CASSRTGQETQYF
TRBJ2-2 TRBV7-9 CASSYPGTGGSRELFF
TRBJ2-3 TRBV7-2 CASSLVRGTQYF
TRBJ2-5 TRBV10-1 CASMTGGRETQYF
TRBJ2-1 TRBV7-2 CASKREGLSNEQFF
TRBJ1-2 TRBV7-2 CASSLVRDGYTF
TRBJ1-5 TRBV28 CASSLANQPQHF
TRBJ2-1 TRBV9 CASSLASGSNNEQFF
TRBJ2-7 TRBV6-1 CASSEGLAGTAEQYF
TRBJ2-5 TRBV29-1 CSVELAGEQVETQYF
TRBJ1-1 TRBV5-4 CASSLVLTNTEAFF
TRBJ2-7 TRBV30 CAWKQGGYEQYF
TRBJ2-1 TRBV4-1 CASSPFRGGSYNEQFF
TRBJ1-1 TRBV29-1 CSVERTDMNTEAFF
TRBJ2-1 TRBV11-2 CASSLGLGSYNEQFF
TRBJ1-1 TRBV7-9 CASSKTYPGPGTEAFF
TRBJ2-5 TRBV15 CATSRDRGETQYF
TRBJ1-1 TRBV5-1 CASSLTGITEAFF
TRBJ2-6 TRBV6-4 CASSDPTFGANVLTF
TRBJ1-1 TRBV5-5 CASSRSTGGSAFF
TRBJ2-3 TRBV10-1 CASRSASTDTQYF
TRBJ1-3 TRBV18 CASSPSFDSGNTIYF
TRBJ1-5 TRBV7-2 CASSFRMSGANQPQHF
TRBJ1-1 TRBV4-2 CASSPPRDGNEAFF
TRBJ1-1 TRBV5-1 CASSLKRIMNTEAFF
TRBJ2-5 TRBV7-9 CASSPSELKYF
TRBJ2-1 TRBV10-3 CATLKGNEQFF
TRBJ1-5 TRBV27 CASSPRQGNQPQHF
TRBJ2-7 TRBV5-3 CARSGRQGAPTSEQYF
TRBJ2-1 TRBV5-1 CASSFGTSGVNEQFF
TRBJ1-2 TRBV14 CASSQEVWDGYTF
TRBJ2-7 TRBV19 CASSLRVGEQYF
TRBJ2-1 TRBV10-1 CASSDSGGGSSYNEQFF
TRBJ1-5 TRBV15 CATSEKEQGTAQPQHF
TRBJ2-7 TRBV30 CAWMLKAGYEQYF
TRBJ1-4 TRBV4-2 CASSHATRGDNEKLFF
TRBJ1-6 TRBV28 CATRSLDSYNSPLHF
TRBJ2-3 TRBV10-3 CAISESWGIDTDTQYF
TRBJ2-1 TRBV15 CATSRGGLPDNEQFF
TRBJ1-1 TRBV2 CASRAEIRTLEAFF
TRBJ2-3 TRBV5-1 CASSLVLDTQYF
TRBJ1-1 TRBV7-9 CASNRDDTEAFF
TRBJ1-4 TRBV28 CASSGTGQTNEKLFF
TRBJ2-3 TRBV5-6 CASSLKPSTDTQYF
TRBJ1-2 TRBV7-9 CASSSRAGPNYGYTF